Below, 14 T cell receptor beta chains from the same sample are listed, as sequenced in a study of T cell changes during pregnancy in multiple sclerosis. Repertoires were generated with immunoSEQ multiplex PCR, while TCRdb's copy carries only in-frame clones and drops some. The sample has 65,000 to 90,000 clones, roughly 92% seen once; the top ten hold roughly 2.1%. The sample in question was peripheral blood, obtained in the second trimester of pregnancy. The receptors shown here come from a female donor with multiple sclerosis, enrolled in a pregnancy study.

This chain links TRBV7-9 with TRBJ2-1, with 11 bases lining up with TRBD2. V lost 7 bases and J lost 5; bases outside the gene matches: 10. CDR3 length: 16 residues. Germline V gene lookup returns CDR1 SEHNR and CDR2 FQNEAQ (reference sequence). The CDR3 protein is CASTYIAGLADNEQFF. DNA of the CDR3: TGTGCCAGCACCTACATCGCGGGACTAGCGGACAATGAGCAGTTCTTC.

This clone was seen only once. The chain combines TRBV7-3 with TRBJ2-1; 10 bases align to TRBD1. CDR3 length equals 14 residues. The junction had 5 bases not matched to a gene; V was cut back by 5 bases and J by 7 bases. The germline V gene encodes CDR1 SGHTA and CDR2 FQGTGA. The DNA of the CDR3 is TGTGCCAGCAGCCTCCCGGACAGGGGGAATGAGCAGTTCTTC. Its protein is CASSLPDRGNEQFF.

The chain carries TRBV7-3 and TRBJ2-1; tentatively, D is TRBD1 (6 bases). From germline, CDR1 is SGHTA and CDR2 FQGTGA. This CDR3 contains 12 residues. V was shortened by 5 bases and J by 9 bases, with 11 bases between the two germline ends. The CDR3 spells CASSVTGSEQFF. Written as DNA, the CDR3 is TGTGCCAGCAGCGTCACAGGGTCTGAGCAGTTCTTC. The full variable domain, its missing parts supplied by reference TRBV7-3 and TRBJ2-1, is GAGVSQTPSNKVTEKGKYVELRCDPISGHTALYWYRQSLGQGPEFLIYFQGTGAADDSGLPNDRFFAVRPEGSVSTLKIQRTERGDSAVYLCASSVTGSEQFFGPGTRLTVL.

This sequence joins TRBV5-1 and TRBJ2-1; 11 nucleotides agree with TRBD2. CDR1 is SGHRS and CDR2 is YFSETQ in the germline V gene. CDR3 length equals 18 residues. V trimming: 0 bases; J trimming: 2 bases; junction bases outside the gene matches: 7. CDR3 residues: CASSLGVSGGAAYNEQFF. The CDR3 nucleotides are TGCGCCAGCAGCTTGGGGGTTAGCGGGGGGGCCGCCTACAATGAGCAGTTCTTC.

The V gene is TRBV5-1, the J gene TRBJ1-4; D call uncertain. Germline assignment: CDR1 SGHRS and CDR2 YFSETQ. This CDR3 spans 16 amino acids. V was pared by 0 bases and J by 0 bases, with 9 bases between. The CDR3 reads CASSLDNLATNEKLFF. CDR3 sequence (DNA): TGCGCCAGCAGCTTGGACAACCTTGCAACTAATGAAAAACTGTTTTTT.

This clone was counted only a few times. This chain connects TRBV2 to TRBJ2-7; D is unclear. Trimming cost V 5 bases and J 7 bases, with 12 bases left between them. Germline CDR1 SNHLY, CDR2 FYNNEI. The CDR3 is made up of 12 amino acids. This CDR3 reads CASSSAIREQYF. The CDR3, as DNA: TGTGCCAGCAGTTCCGCCATTCGGGAGCAGTACTTC.

The V call is TRBV27, the J call TRBJ2-7, with TRBD1 as a possible D gene (8 bases). This CDR3 is built from 16 residues. With 2 bases removed from V and 2 bases from J, the gap between germline ends came to 16 bases. Germline CDR1 is MNHEY and CDR2 is SMNVEV (reference sequence). CDR3 bases: TGTGCCAGCAGTTTAAGGGGAGGGACAGGAACCTACGAGCAGTACTTC. Encoded protein: CASSLRGGTGTYEQYF.

The chain employs TRBV18 and TRBJ1-4, with D uncertain. V was trimmed by 1 base and J by 0 bases, leaving 9 bases between them. CDR1 and CDR2 (germline): KGHSH, LQKENI. The CDR3 has 16 amino acids. Here the CDR3 DNA reads TGTGCCAGCTCACCACAGAGACACCCAACTAATGAAAAACTGTTTTTT. It specifies CASSPQRHPTNEKLFF. Based on the CDR3 plus reference TRBV18 and TRBJ1-4, the full variable domain is NAGVMQNPRHLVRRRGQEARLRCSPMKGHSHVYWYRQLPEEGLKFMVYLQKENIIDESGMPKERFSAEFPKEGPSILRIQQVVRGDSAAYFCASSPQRHPTNEKLFFGSGTQLSVL.

The chain combines TRBV11-2 with TRBJ2-7; 7 nucleotides line up with TRBD1. Germline V CDR1 and CDR2: SGHAT, FQNNGV. The junction had 4 bases not matched to a gene; V was cut back by 5 bases and J by 6 bases. This CDR3 is 12 amino acids long. The CDR3 loop reads CASSRQGVEQYF. The CDR3 coding sequence is TGTGCCAGCAGCCGACAGGGCGTCGAGCAGTACTTC.

The chain recombines TRBV4-1 with TRBJ1-6; 7 positions agree with TRBD1. The ends lost 3 bases at V and 8 bases at J; junction bases unmatched: 7. CDR1 MGHRA and CDR2 YSYEKL come from the germline V gene. The CDR3 consists of 15 residues. The CDR3 bases are TGCGCCAGCAGCCAGCGACAGGGAGGCCATTCACCCCTCCACTTT. This encodes CASSQRQGGHSPLHF.

The rearrangement joins TRBV6-6 to TRBJ2-1; a possible D gene is TRBD1 (5 bases). V was trimmed by 6 bases and J by 8 bases, leaving 11 bases between them. The CDR3 has 12 amino acids. Germline V lookup: CDR1 MNHNY, CDR2 SVGAGI (reference sequence). In nucleotides, the CDR3 is TGTGCCAGCAGCAGGGTGGCGGATGAGCAGTTCTTC. Translated: CASSRVADEQFF.

This chain uses TRBV28 with TRBJ2-1; a possible D gene is TRBD2 (6 bases). In germline, CDR1 is MDHEN, CDR2 SYDVKM. V gave up 5 bases and J gave up 7 bases, with 12 bases separating them. The CDR3 totals 13 residues. The CDR3 here is CASSERVPNEQFF. CDR3 nucleotide sequence: TGTGCCAGCAGTGAGCGGGTACCTAATGAGCAGTTCTTC.

This chain's CDR3 is CASSYKGGWQPQHF. CDR3 coding DNA: TGTGCCAGCAGTTACAAAGGGGGCTGGCAGCCCCAGCATTTT. The chain recombines TRBV6-5 with TRBJ1-5, with 7 nucleotides matching TRBD1. Germline CDR1 and CDR2: MNHEY and SVGAGI. The CDR3 is made up of 14 amino acids. J gave up 7 bases and V 2 bases, and 5 bases lay outside the gene matches.

The chain recombines TRBV6-1 with TRBJ1-2; 7 bases are shared with TRBD1. The trim removed 3 bases at V and 5 bases at J, leaving 9 bases unmatched. The CDR3 has 15 amino acids. The germline CDR1 and CDR2 sequences are MNHNS and SASEGT. The DNA for the CDR3 is TGTGCCAGCAGTGACACGACAGGGCTTATATATGGCTACACCTTC. Translation: CASSDTTGLIYGYTF.